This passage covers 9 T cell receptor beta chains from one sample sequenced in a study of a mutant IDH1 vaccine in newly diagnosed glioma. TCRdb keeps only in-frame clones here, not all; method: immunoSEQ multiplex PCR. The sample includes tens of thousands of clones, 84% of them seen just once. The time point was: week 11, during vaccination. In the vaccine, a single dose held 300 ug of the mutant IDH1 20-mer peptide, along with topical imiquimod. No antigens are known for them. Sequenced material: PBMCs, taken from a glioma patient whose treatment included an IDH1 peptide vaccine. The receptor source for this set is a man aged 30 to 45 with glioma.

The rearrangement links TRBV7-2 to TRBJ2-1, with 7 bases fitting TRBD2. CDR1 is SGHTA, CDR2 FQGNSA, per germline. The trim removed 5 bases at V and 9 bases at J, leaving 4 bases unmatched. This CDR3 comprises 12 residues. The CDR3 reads CASSQKRGEQFF. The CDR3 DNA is TGTGCCAGCAGCCAGAAGCGGGGTGAGCAGTTCTTC.

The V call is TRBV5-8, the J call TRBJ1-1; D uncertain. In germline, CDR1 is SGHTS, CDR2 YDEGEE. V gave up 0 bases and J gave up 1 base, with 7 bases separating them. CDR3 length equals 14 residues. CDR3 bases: TGTGCCAGCAGCTTGGGACCGACGAACACTGAAGCTTTCTTT. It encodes CASSLGPTNTEAFF. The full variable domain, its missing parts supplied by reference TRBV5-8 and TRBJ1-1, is EAGVTQSPTHLIKTRGQQATLRCSPISGHTSVYWYQQALGLGLQFLLWYDEGEERNRGNFPPRFSGRQFPNYSSELNVNALELEDSALYLCASSLGPTNTEAFFGQGTRLTVV.

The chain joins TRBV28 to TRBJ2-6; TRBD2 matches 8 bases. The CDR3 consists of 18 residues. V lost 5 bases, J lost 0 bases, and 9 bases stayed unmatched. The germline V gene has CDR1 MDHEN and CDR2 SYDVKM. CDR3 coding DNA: TGTGCCAGCAGTCCCCTTGCGGGAGGCGTCTCTGGGGCCAACGTCCTGACTTTC. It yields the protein CASSPLAGGVSGANVLTF. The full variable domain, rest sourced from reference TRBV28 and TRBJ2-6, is DVKVTQSSRYLVKRTGEKVFLECVQDMDHENMFWYRQDPGLGLRLIYFSYDVKMKEKGDIPEGYSVSREKKERFSLILESASTNQTSMYLCASSPLAGGVSGANVLTFGAGSRLTVL.

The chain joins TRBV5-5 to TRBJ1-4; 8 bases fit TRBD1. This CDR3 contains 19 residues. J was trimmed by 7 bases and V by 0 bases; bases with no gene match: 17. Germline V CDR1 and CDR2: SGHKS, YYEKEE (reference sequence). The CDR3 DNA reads TGTGCCAGCAGCTTGGGCCTGCGACCACTGGACAGGGAATTTGAAAAACTGTTTTTT. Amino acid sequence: CASSLGLRPLDREFEKLFF.

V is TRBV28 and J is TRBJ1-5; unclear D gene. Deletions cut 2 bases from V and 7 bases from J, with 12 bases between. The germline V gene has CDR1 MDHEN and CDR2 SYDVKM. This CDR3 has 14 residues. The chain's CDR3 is CASSLPIGGQPQHF. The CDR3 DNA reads TGTGCCAGCAGTTTACCCATAGGAGGGCAGCCCCAGCATTTT.

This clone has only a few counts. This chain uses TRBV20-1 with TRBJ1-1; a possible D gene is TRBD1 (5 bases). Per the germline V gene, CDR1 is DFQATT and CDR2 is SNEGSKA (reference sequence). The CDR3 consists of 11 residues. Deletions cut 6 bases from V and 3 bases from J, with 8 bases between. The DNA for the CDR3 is TGCAGTGCCAAAGGGGACACTGAAGCTTTCTTT. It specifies CSAKGDTEAFF.

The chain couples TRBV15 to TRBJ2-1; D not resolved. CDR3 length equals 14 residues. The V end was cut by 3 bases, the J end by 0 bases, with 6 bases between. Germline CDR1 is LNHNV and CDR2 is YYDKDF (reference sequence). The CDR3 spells CATSREGSYNEQFF. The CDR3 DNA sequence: TGTGCCACCAGCAGGGAAGGCTCCTACAATGAGCAGTTCTTC.

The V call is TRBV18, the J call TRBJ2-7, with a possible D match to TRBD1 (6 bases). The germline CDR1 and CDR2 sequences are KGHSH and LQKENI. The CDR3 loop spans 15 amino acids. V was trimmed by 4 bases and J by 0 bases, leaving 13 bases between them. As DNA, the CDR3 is TGTGCCAGCTCACTAACAGGGACCCGCTCCTACGAGCAGTACTTC. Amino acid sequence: CASSLTGTRSYEQYF.

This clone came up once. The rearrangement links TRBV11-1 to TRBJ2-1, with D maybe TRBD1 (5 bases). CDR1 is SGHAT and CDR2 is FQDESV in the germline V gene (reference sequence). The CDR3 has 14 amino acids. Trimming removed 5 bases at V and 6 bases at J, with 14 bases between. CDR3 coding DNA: TGTGCCAGCAGCAGTCGACAGTTGGCCAATGAGCAGTTCTTC. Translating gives CASSSRQLANEQFF.